The next 15 T cell receptor beta chains were all read from a single sample in a study of cytomegalovirus exposure and HLA in healthy donors. Using immunoSEQ multiplex PCR, the repertoire was profiled, and TCRdb retains in-frame clones only, with some absent. Of 60,000 or so clones listed, around 94% are singletons. Material: PBMCs. The receptor source for this set is a man aged 18-30 years in good health and CMV-seronegative.

This clone was observed a single time. The chain couples TRBV5-4 to TRBJ1-3; D remains ambiguous. V dropped 0 bases and J dropped 1 base, with 11 bases sitting between them. CDR3 size: 16 residues. Germline lookup yields CDR1 SGHNT and CDR2 YYREEE (reference sequence). The CDR3 DNA reads TGTGCCAGCAGCTTGGGCGCCAGACTTTCTGGAAACACCATATATTTT. This sequence encodes CASSLGARLSGNTIYF.

The genes are TRBV30 and TRBJ1-5, with D perhaps matching TRBD1 (5 bases). Trimming took off 3 bases at V and 5 bases at J, with 11 bases between the two ends. CDR3 size: 13 residues. From germline, CDR1 is GTSNPN and CDR2 SVGIG (reference sequence). CDR3 nucleotides: TGTGCCTGGAGGGACGGGGGTGATCAGCCCCAGCATTTT. It translates to CAWRDGGDQPQHF. Using reference TRBV30 and TRBJ1-5 for the parts outside the CDR3, the full variable domain is SQTIHQWPATLVQPVGSPLSLECTVEGTSNPNLYWYRQAAGRGLQLLFYSVGIGQISSEVPQNLSASRPQDRQFILSSKKLLLSDSGFYLCAWRDGGDQPQHFGDGTRLSIL.

The gene calls are TRBV4-3 and TRBJ2-1, with TRBD2 identical over 11 bases. V lost 3 bases to trimming and J lost 5 bases; unmatched junction nucleotides: 6. The V gene's germline CDR1 is LGHNA and CDR2 YSLEER. The length of the CDR3 is 16 residues. For the CDR3, the DNA is TGCGCCAGCAGCCAGATGGGACTAGCGGTCAACAATGAGCAGTTCTTC. Translating it yields CASSQMGLAVNNEQFF.

The rearrangement links TRBV6-5 to TRBJ2-2, with TRBD2 matching over 8 bases. The germline CDR1 and CDR2 sequences are MNHEY and SVGAGI. V was clipped by 5 bases and J by 2 bases; unmatched bases: 4. The CDR3 extends over 15 amino acids. The CDR3 spells CASSPLAGNTGELFF. The DNA for the CDR3 is TGTGCCAGCAGTCCTTTAGCGGGAAACACCGGGGAGCTGTTTTTT.

V is TRBV7-3 and J is TRBJ2-7; TRBD2 matches 9 bases. The CDR3 runs 15 residues. The germline V gene has CDR1 SGHTA and CDR2 FQGTGA. CDR3 region: CAVQCGGGRAHEQYF. The DNA of the CDR3 is TGTGCGGTACAGTGCGGGGGCGGGAGGGCCCACGAGCAGTACTTC. Based on the CDR3 plus reference TRBV7-3 and TRBJ2-7, the full variable domain is GAGVSQTPSNKVTEKGKYVELRCDPISGHTALYWYRQSLGQGPEFLIYFQGTGAADDSGLPNDRFFAVRPEGSVSTLKIQRTERGDSAVYLCAVQCGGGRAHEQYFGPGTRLTVT.

This sequence joins TRBV10-3 and TRBJ1-4; 7 bases line up with TRBD1. Trimming cost V 0 bases and J 4 bases; bases outside gene matches: 5. The CDR3 consists of 16 residues. Germline V gives CDR1 ENHRY, CDR2 SYGVKD. The CDR3 region has the DNA TGTGCCATCAGTGAGTCCCTCGACAGGGTTAATGAAAAACTGTTTTTT. Encoded protein: CAISESLDRVNEKLFF.

V gene TRBV7-3 combines with J gene TRBJ2-6, with 11 positions matching TRBD2. Germline CDR1 SGHTA, CDR2 FQGTGA. CDR3 size: 16 residues. V was pared by 3 bases and J by 4 bases, with 2 bases of the junction left unmatched. CDR3 DNA: TGTGCCAGCAGCTTCCTAGCGGGAGGCGGGGCCAACGTCCTGACTTTC. Translated, it gives CASSFLAGGGANVLTF.

The rearrangement joins TRBV4-1 to TRBJ2-7, with 10 positions matching TRBD1. Unmatched junction bases numbered 4, after V lost 1 base and J lost 4 bases. CDR3 length: 15 residues. CDR1 and CDR2 from the germline V gene are MGHRA and YSYEKL. CDR3 sequence: CASSQAGTGVYEQYF. CDR3 bases: TGCGCCAGCAGCCAAGCCGGGACAGGGGTTTACGAGCAGTACTTC.

This clone was seen only once. The chain links TRBV20-1 to TRBJ2-7, with unresolved D. Trimming took off 3 bases at V and 3 bases at J, with 6 bases between the two ends. The CDR3 spans 11 residues. Germline V gives CDR1 DFQATT, CDR2 SNEGSKA (reference sequence). The CDR3, as DNA: TGCAGTGCTAGTCGAGACTACGAGCAGTACTTC. Translated: CSASRDYEQYF.

The chain uses TRBV7-2 and TRBJ1-2; 9 nucleotides agree with TRBD1. The germline CDR1 and CDR2 sequences are SGHTA and FQGNSA. V lost 5 bases to trimming and J lost 4 bases; unmatched junction nucleotides: 11. The CDR3 extends over 16 amino acids. As DNA, the CDR3 is TGTGCCAGCAGCCAAGGGACAGGGCTTGGCGTCTATGGCTACACCTTC. Translated: CASSQGTGLGVYGYTF.

The chain couples TRBV2 to TRBJ2-7; 12 bases are a match to TRBD2. Germline CDR1 reads SNHLY; CDR2 reads FYNNEI. The CDR3 sequence is 16 residues long. The junction had 10 bases not matched to a gene; V was cut back by 10 bases and J by 0 bases. The CDR3 DNA is TGTGCCATTCGGGGACTAGCGGGCTCCAGCTCCTACGAGCAGTACTTC. Translating gives CAIRGLAGSSSYEQYF. Looking up the rest from reference TRBV2 and TRBJ2-7 gives the full variable domain: EPEVTQTPSHQVTQMGQEVILRCVPISNHLYFYWYRQILGQKVEFLVSFYNNEISEKSEIFDDQFSVERPDGSNFTLKIRSTKLEDSAMYFCAIRGLAGSSSYEQYFGPGTRLTVT.

The rearrangement uses TRBV29-1 and TRBJ1-1, with 7 bases matching TRBD1. V was clipped by 5 bases and J by 0 bases; unmatched bases: 6. The CDR3 sequence is 14 residues long. Germline lookup yields CDR1 SQVTM and CDR2 ANQGSEA. The CDR3 nucleotides are TGCAGCGTTCTGGGACAGCGTATGAACACTGAAGCTTTCTTT. This gives the protein CSVLGQRMNTEAFF.

The chain carries TRBV14 and TRBJ2-1; 12 bases align to TRBD2. From germline, CDR1 is SGHDN and CDR2 FVKESK. There are 15 residues in the CDR3. V dropped 4 bases and J dropped 7; count of bases not matched to a gene: 5. The CDR3 nucleotides are TGTGCCAGCAGCCTCCGACTAGCGGGAGTTAATGAGCAGTTCTTC. Its translation is CASSLRLAGVNEQFF. Together with reference TRBV14 and TRBJ2-1, the CDR3 gives the full variable domain: EAGVTQFPSHSVIEKGQTVTLRCDPISGHDNLYWYRRVMGKEIKFLLHFVKESKQDESGMPNNRFLAERTGGTYSTLKVQPAELEDSGVYFCASSLRLAGVNEQFFGPGTRLTVL.

J is TRBJ1-1 and V is TRBV7-9, with a weak D call TRBD1 (5 bases). Germline CDR1 SEHNR, CDR2 FQNEAQ (reference sequence). This CDR3 is 15 amino acids long. V lost 5 bases to trimming and J lost 8 bases, with 21 bases between them. CDR3 nucleotides: TGTGCCAGCAGCCAAGCATCGACAGACTCTAGAGAAGCTTTCTTT. Encoded protein: CASSQASTDSREAFF.

CDR3 protein: CASSPTGADTQYF. The CDR3 bases are TGTGCCAGCAGTCCCACAGGGGCAGATACGCAGTATTTT. This rearrangement joins TRBV27 to TRBJ2-3; TRBD1 matches 7 bases. Germline assignment: CDR1 MNHEY and CDR2 SMNVEV (reference sequence). The J segment lost 4 bases and the V segment lost 5 bases, leaving 3 bases of the junction unmatched. The CDR3 is 13 amino acids.